One and the same sample provided the 25 T cell receptor beta chains below, sequenced in a study of blood T cells in healthy people across ages. A second PCR, run for roughly 7 to 11 cycles, used a sample-barcoded 5' primer plus a J-beta primer mix. One entry per CDR3 protein results from TCRdb running MiXCR on the 5' RACE reads. The sample holds some 730,000 distinct CDR3 sequences, 22% seen once. Sequencing used blood. These receptor sequences come from a man between 65 and 85 years old in good health.

The J gene is TRBJ1-1, the V gene TRBV7-9, with 8 bases lining up with TRBD1. The junction had 6 bases not matched to a gene; V was cut back by 5 bases and J by 4 bases. Germline V CDR1 and CDR2: SEHNR, FQNEAQ (reference sequence). This CDR3 comprises 14 residues. The CDR3 is CASSEDRGSTEAFF. DNA of the CDR3: TGTGCCAGCAGCGAAGACAGGGGAAGCACTGAAGCTTTCTTT.

This sequence joins TRBV12-3 or TRBV12-4 and TRBJ1-2; 9 nucleotides line up with TRBD1. There are 15 residues in the CDR3. With 5 bases clipped from V and 4 bases from J, the junction kept 8 bases outside the gene matches. The CDR3 sequence: CASSPTGTGTYGYTF. The DNA of the CDR3 is TGTGCCAGCAGTCCTACCGGGACAGGGACCTATGGCTACACCTTC.

With regard to this clonotype: The junction differs from germline at one of its ends, possibly a read error. V gene TRBV12-3 or TRBV12-4 combines with J gene TRBJ1-1; tentative D call: TRBD1 (6 bases). The CDR3 sequence is 15 residues long. The CDR3: CASSLASTGNAEAFF. CDR3 in DNA: TGTGCCAGCAGTTTAGCCTCAACAGGGAACGCTGAAGCTTTCTTT.

This clonotype was seen a handful of times. V gene TRBV20-1 combines with J gene TRBJ1-2; D not certain. The CDR3 extends over 17 amino acids. The V and J ends lost 0 bases and 4 bases respectively, with 21 bases between them. Germline lookup yields CDR1 DFQATT and CDR2 SNEGSKA (reference sequence). CDR3 DNA: TGCAGTGCTAGAGATCGGGAGGTAGGATCGGTATCCTATGGCTACACCTTC. Translated: CSARDREVGSVSYGYTF.

This CDR3 reads CASSHWGADTQYF. In DNA form, the CDR3 reads TGTGCCAGCAGCCACTGGGGGGCAGATACGCAGTATTTT. This chain links TRBV3-1 with TRBJ2-3, with a possible D match to TRBD2 (6 bases). The V and J ends lost 3 bases and 4 bases respectively, with 8 bases between them. The CDR3 has 13 amino acids. Per germline, CDR1 LGHDT and CDR2 YNNKEL (reference sequence).

This sequence joins TRBV29-1 and TRBJ1-1, with a tentative D call TRBD1 (5 bases). Germline lookup yields CDR1 SQVTM and CDR2 ANQGSEA. The CDR3 runs to 13 residues. Trimming shortened V by 1 base and J by 4 bases, and 10 bases separated the two germline ends. The CDR3 coding sequence is TGCAGCGTTGAAGGGGGGACCACCACTGAAGCTTTCTTT. Amino acid sequence: CSVEGGTTTEAFF.

This clonotype has more than one count but fewer than ten. The chain links TRBV20-1 to TRBJ1-4, with 9 bases fitting TRBD1. There are 16 residues in the CDR3. Germline trimming cut 3 bases from V and 6 bases from J; bases unmatched to any gene: 11. From germline, CDR1 is DFQATT and CDR2 SNEGSKA (reference sequence). The CDR3 loop reads CSARGPPGQGDEKLFF. As DNA, the CDR3 is TGCAGTGCTAGGGGGCCTCCGGGACAGGGTGATGAAAAACTGTTTTTT.

This clonotype was detected only a few times. This sequence joins TRBV20-1 and TRBJ2-3, with 10 bases identical to TRBD2. This CDR3 comprises 15 residues. The ends lost 6 bases at V and 4 bases at J; junction bases unmatched: 10. Germline assignment: CDR1 DFQATT and CDR2 SNEGSKA (reference sequence). The CDR3 here is CSALVGSGGPDTQYF. The CDR3 DNA sequence: TGCAGTGCCCTAGTGGGTAGCGGGGGGCCAGATACGCAGTATTTT.

The chain is built from TRBV12-3 or TRBV12-4 and TRBJ2-2; D perhaps matches TRBD1 (5 bases). The V and J ends lost 6 bases and 5 bases respectively, with 16 bases between them. The CDR3 runs 15 residues. The DNA for the CDR3 is TGTGCCAGCAGGATTCAAAAATCAGGGACCGGGGAGCTGTTTTTT. It yields the protein CASRIQKSGTGELFF.

The chain's CDR3 is CSADRGLDTQYF. The CDR3, as DNA: TGCAGCGCCGATCGCGGATTAGATACGCAGTATTTT. The V call is TRBV29-1, the J call TRBJ2-3, with D uncertain. Trimming cost V 7 bases and J 5 bases, with 13 bases left between them. The CDR3 loop spans 12 amino acids. Germline-derived CDR1 and CDR2 are SQVTM and ANQGSEA.

This clonotype was counted only a few times. This rearrangement joins TRBV5-1 to TRBJ1-3; no clear D. Germline V gives CDR1 SGHRS, CDR2 YFSETQ. Trimming took off 3 bases at V and 2 bases at J, with 15 bases between the two ends. There are 16 residues in the CDR3. CDR3 in DNA: TGCGCCAGCAGCTCATCGTCAACAGATACTGGAAACACCATATATTTT. Protein product: CASSSSSTDTGNTIYF.

This clonotype was observed many times. V is TRBV12-3 or TRBV12-4 and J is TRBJ2-3; possibly TRBD2 for D (6 bases). This CDR3 is 15 amino acids long. Trimming left V 6 bases short and J 0 bases short, with 13 bases between. For the CDR3, the DNA is TGTGCCAGCAGCTTTCGGGGGACCAGCACAGATACGCAGTATTTT. Its translation is CASSFRGTSTDTQYF.

In its sample, this clonotype was seen a few times. The genes are TRBV4-2 and TRBJ2-2, with a possible D match to TRBD2 (7 bases). This CDR3 has 15 amino acids. The germline V gene encodes CDR1 LGHNA and CDR2 YNFKEQ. V lost 3 bases, J lost 6 bases, and 14 bases lay in between. The CDR3 protein is CASSQRGGLAGELFF. CDR3 DNA sequence: TGTGCCAGCAGCCAGAGGGGGGGCCTCGCCGGGGAGCTGTTTTTT.

The V gene is TRBV28, the J gene TRBJ1-1, with 10 bases fitting TRBD1. V gave up 5 bases and J gave up 5 bases; unmatched junction bases: 11. The germline CDR1 and CDR2 sequences are MDHEN and SYDVKM. CDR3 length: 16 amino acids. Here the CDR3 DNA reads TGTGCCAGCAGTGTCCCGGGACAGGGGAGTAGTACTGAAGCTTTCTTT. The encoded protein is CASSVPGQGSSTEAFF.

This clonotype was detected only a few times. The V and J genes are TRBV3-1 and TRBJ2-1; 8 positions match TRBD2. V lost 0 bases, J lost 12 bases, and 7 bases stayed unmatched. The CDR3 length is 14 residues. Germline CDR1 LGHDT, CDR2 YNNKEL (reference sequence). CDR3 residues: CASSQDSHGGGQFF. CDR3 DNA sequence: TGTGCCAGCAGCCAAGATAGTCACGGGGGGGGGCAGTTCTTC.

The table lists this clonotype with many counts. This chain connects TRBV12-3 or TRBV12-4 to TRBJ2-5; tentatively, D is TRBD2 (6 bases). The CDR3 contains 13 residues. The V end was cut by 3 bases, the J end by 5 bases, with 10 bases between. The chain's CDR3 is CASSFNRGETQYF. The CDR3 DNA is TGTGCCAGCAGTTTTAATCGGGGGGAGACCCAGTACTTC.

The chain employs TRBV14 and TRBJ1-6; tentatively, D is TRBD1 (5 bases). Trimming shortened V by 3 bases and J by 4 bases, and 19 bases separated the two germline ends. The CDR3 totals 18 residues. Looked up from germline, CDR1 is SGHDN and CDR2 is FVKESK. The CDR3 is CASSHELEGYRYNSPLHF. CDR3 sequence (DNA): TGTGCCAGCAGCCATGAGCTCGAGGGGTATAGGTATAATTCACCCCTCCACTTT.

There are a few counts of this clonotype. The chain employs TRBV7-2 and TRBJ2-3; D call uncertain. The germline V gene has CDR1 SGHTA and CDR2 FQGNSA. Trimming cost V 8 bases and J 5 bases, with 17 bases left between them. This CDR3 spans 14 amino acids. CDR3: CASSWTGLVDTQYF. CDR3 nucleotide sequence: TGTGCCAGCTCCTGGACCGGTTTAGTAGATACGCAGTATTTT.

This clonotype was detected a few times. The chain recombines TRBV20-1 with TRBJ2-5; TRBD2 matches 9 bases. Matching the DNA end better, TRBJ2-1 makes the J call doubtful. Germline V gene sequence: CDR1 DFQATT, CDR2 SNEGSKA (reference sequence). The CDR3 is 15 amino acids. Written as DNA, the CDR3 is TGCAGTGCTCAACTCACTAGCGGGTGGGTAAATGAGCAGTTCTTC. This translates into CSAQLTSGWVNEQFF.

This clonotype appeared a few times. V is TRBV6-5 and J is TRBJ1-1; D is ambiguous. With 7 bases removed from V and 1 base from J, the gap between germline ends came to 1 base. CDR3 length equals 10 residues. Germline-derived CDR1 and CDR2 are MNHEY and SVGAGI. The CDR3 nucleotides are TGTGCCAGCAAGAACACTGAAGCTTTCTTT. This encodes CASKNTEAFF.

For this clonotype: A single base separates this from a much larger clone, so it may be a read error. This chain links TRBV5-1 with TRBJ1-4, with D possibly TRBD1 on 6 matching bases. The CDR3 has 16 residues. CDR1 and CDR2 (germline): SGHRS, YFSETQ. Here the CDR3 DNA reads TGCGCCAGCAGCTCAAAAGCAGGGGCAACTAATGAAGAACTGTTTTTT. Translation: CASSSKAGATNEELFF.

A few counts support this clonotype. The DNA of the CDR3 is TGCGCCAGCAGTAAAGGTCCGGGAGGGAGCCAAGAGACCCAGTACTTC. This encodes CASSKGPGGSQETQYF. This chain links TRBV10-2 with TRBJ2-5, with 8 bases matching TRBD2. Trimming cost V 5 bases and J 1 base; bases outside gene matches: 9. The CDR3 spans 16 residues. CDR1 is WSHSY, CDR2 SAAADI, per germline.

There are a few counts of this clonotype. The rearrangement links TRBV30 to TRBJ2-1; no clear D. CDR1 is GTSNPN, CDR2 SVGIG, per germline (reference sequence). Trimming took off 0 bases at V and 0 bases at J, with 9 bases between the two ends. The CDR3 length is 15 residues. CDR3: CAWSVNPSSYNEQFF. The CDR3 DNA reads as TGTGCCTGGAGTGTAAATCCCAGCTCCTACAATGAGCAGTTCTTC.

V gene TRBV18 combines with J gene TRBJ2-1; 14 positions agree with TRBD2. The CDR3 loop spans 16 amino acids. The germline CDR1 and CDR2 sequences are KGHSH and LQKENI. After removal of 5 bases from V and 10 bases from J, the junction contained 10 bases not matched to a gene. The CDR3 sequence: CASSELGTSGSDEQFF. The CDR3 region has the DNA TGTGCCAGCTCAGAACTCGGGACTAGCGGGAGTGACGAGCAGTTCTTC.

CDR3 DNA: TGTGCCAGCAGTGAGGGAGCGGGGTCCTACAATGAGCAGTTCTTC. This codes for CASSEGAGSYNEQFF. J is TRBJ2-1 and V is TRBV2; 7 bases match TRBD2. V dropped 3 bases and J dropped 1; count of bases not matched to a gene: 3. The CDR3 runs to 15 residues. Germline loops: CDR1 SNHLY, CDR2 FYNNEI.